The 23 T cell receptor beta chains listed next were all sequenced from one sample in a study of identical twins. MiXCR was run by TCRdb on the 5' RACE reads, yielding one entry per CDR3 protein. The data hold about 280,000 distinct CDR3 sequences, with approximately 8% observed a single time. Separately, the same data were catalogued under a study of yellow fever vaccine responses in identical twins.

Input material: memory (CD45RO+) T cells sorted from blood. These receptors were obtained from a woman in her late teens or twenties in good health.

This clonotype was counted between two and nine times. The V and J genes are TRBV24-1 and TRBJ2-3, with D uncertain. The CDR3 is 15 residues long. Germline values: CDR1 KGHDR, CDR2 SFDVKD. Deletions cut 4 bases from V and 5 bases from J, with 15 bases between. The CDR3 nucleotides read TGTGCCACCAGTGACCATCGGCGAGACGGAGATACGCAGTATTTT. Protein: CATSDHRRDGDTQYF.

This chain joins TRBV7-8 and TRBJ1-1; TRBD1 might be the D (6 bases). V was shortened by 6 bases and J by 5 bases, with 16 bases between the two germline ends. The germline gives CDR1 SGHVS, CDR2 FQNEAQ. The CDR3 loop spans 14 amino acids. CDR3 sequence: CASRSAGGRTEAFF. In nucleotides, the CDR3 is TGTGCCAGCAGATCCGCCGGGGGGCGGACTGAAGCTTTCTTT.

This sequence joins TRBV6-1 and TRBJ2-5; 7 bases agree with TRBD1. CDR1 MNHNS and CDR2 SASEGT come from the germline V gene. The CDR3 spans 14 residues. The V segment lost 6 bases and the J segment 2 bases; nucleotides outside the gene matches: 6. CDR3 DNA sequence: TGTGCCAGCAGGGCCGGGACAGAACAAGAGACCCAGTACTTC. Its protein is CASRAGTEQETQYF.

CDR3 sequence reads: CASSQSSGYYNSPLHF. CDR3 bases: TGTGCCAGCAGCCAGAGTTCAGGGTACTATAATTCACCCCTCCACTTT. The V and J genes are TRBV2 and TRBJ1-6, with a tentative D call TRBD1 (5 bases). Germline assignment: CDR1 SNHLY and CDR2 FYNNEI. The V end was cut by 6 bases, the J end by 3 bases, with 15 bases between. The CDR3 covers 16 residues.

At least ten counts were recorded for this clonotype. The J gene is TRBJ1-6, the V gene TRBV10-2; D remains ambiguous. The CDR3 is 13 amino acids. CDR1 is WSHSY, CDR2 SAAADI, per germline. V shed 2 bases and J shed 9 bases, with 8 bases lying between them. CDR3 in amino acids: CASSEPMGSPLHF. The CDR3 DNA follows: TGCGCCAGCAGTGAGCCGATGGGTTCACCCCTCCACTTT.

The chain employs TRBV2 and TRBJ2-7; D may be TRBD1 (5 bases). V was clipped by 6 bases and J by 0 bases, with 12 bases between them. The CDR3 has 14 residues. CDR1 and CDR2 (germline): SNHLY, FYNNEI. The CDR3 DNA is TGTGCCAGCAGCAATCCAGGGTTCTCCTACGAGCAGTACTTC. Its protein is CASSNPGFSYEQYF.

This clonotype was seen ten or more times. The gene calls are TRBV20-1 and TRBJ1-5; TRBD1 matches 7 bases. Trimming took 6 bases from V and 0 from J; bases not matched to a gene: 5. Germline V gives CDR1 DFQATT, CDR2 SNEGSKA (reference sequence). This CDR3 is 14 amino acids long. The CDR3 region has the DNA TGCAGTGCAACGGGACAGACTAGCAATCAGCCCCAGCATTTT. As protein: CSATGQTSNQPQHF.

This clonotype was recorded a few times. CDR3 bases: TGTGCCAGCAGCTTTACTAGCGGGACGGCAGATACGCAGTATTTT. This gives the protein CASSFTSGTADTQYF. The rearrangement joins TRBV7-9 to TRBJ2-3; TRBD2 matches 10 bases. CDR1 is SEHNR and CDR2 is FQNEAQ in the germline V gene (reference sequence). CDR3 length equals 15 residues. V was clipped by 3 bases and J by 4 bases; unmatched bases: 4.

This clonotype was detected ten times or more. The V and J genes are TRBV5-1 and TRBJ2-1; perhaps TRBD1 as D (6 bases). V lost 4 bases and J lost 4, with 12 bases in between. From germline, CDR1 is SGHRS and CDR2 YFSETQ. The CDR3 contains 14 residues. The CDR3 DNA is TGCGCCAGCAGCGCGTGGACAGAGTACAATGAGCAGTTCTTC. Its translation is CASSAWTEYNEQFF.

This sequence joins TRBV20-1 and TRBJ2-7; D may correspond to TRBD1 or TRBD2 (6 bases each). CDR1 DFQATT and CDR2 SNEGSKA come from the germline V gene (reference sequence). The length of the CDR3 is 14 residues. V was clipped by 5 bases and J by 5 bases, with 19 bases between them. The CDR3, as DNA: TGCAGTGCTGACCCTCCCAAGGGGGGTGACGAGCAGTACTTC. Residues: CSADPPKGGDEQYF.

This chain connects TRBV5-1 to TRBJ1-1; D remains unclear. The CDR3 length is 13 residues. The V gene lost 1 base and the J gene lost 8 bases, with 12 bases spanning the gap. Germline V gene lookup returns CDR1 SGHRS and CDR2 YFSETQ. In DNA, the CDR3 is TGCGCCAGCAGCTTGTTTCAAGGGAGCGAAGCTTTCTTT. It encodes CASSLFQGSEAFF.

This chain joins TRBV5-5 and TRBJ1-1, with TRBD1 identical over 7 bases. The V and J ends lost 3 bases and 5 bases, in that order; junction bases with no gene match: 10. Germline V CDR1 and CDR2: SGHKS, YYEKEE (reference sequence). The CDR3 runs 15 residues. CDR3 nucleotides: TGTGCCAGCAGCTGGGGACAGACAGGGAGTACTGAAGCTTTCTTT. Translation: CASSWGQTGSTEAFF. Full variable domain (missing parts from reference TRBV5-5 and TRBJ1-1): DAGVTQSPTHLIKTRGQQVTLRCSPISGHKSVSWYQQVLGQGPQFIFQYYEKEERGRGNFPDRFSARQFPNYSSELNVNALLLGDSALYLCASSWGQTGSTEAFFGQGTRLTVV.

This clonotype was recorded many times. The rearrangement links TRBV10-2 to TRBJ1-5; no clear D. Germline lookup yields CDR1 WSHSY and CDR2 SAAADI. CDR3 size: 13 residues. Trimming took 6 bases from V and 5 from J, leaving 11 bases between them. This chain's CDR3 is CASRVSYYQPQHF. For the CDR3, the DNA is TGCGCCAGCAGGGTCAGCTATTATCAGCCCCAGCATTTT.

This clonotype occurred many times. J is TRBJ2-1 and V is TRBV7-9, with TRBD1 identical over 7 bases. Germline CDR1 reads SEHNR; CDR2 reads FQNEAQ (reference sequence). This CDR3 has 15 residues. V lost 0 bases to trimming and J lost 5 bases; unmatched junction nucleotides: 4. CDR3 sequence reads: CASSLAQGTDNEQFF. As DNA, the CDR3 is TGTGCCAGCAGCTTAGCGCAGGGGACAGACAATGAGCAGTTCTTC.

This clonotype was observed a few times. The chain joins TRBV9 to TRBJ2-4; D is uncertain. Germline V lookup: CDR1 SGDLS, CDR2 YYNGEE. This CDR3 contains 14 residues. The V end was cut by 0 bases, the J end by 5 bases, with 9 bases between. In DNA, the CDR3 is TGTGCCAGCAGCGTAGATCCTGATGAAAACATTCAGTACTTC. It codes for CASSVDPDENIQYF. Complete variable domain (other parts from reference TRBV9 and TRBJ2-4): DSGVTQTPKHLITATGQRVTLRCSPRSGDLSVYWYQQSLDQGLQFLIQYYNGEERAKGNILERFSAQQFPDLHSELNLSSLELGDSALYFCASSVDPDENIQYFGAGTRLSVL.

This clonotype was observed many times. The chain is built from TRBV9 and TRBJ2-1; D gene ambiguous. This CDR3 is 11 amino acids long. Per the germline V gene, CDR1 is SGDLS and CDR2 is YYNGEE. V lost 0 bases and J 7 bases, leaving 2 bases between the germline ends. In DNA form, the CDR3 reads TGTGCCAGCAGCGTAGATAATGAGCAGTTCTTC. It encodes CASSVDNEQFF. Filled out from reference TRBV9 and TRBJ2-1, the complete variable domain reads DSGVTQTPKHLITATGQRVTLRCSPRSGDLSVYWYQQSLDQGLQFLIQYYNGEERAKGNILERFSAQQFPDLHSELNLSSLELGDSALYFCASSVDNEQFFGPGTRLTVL.

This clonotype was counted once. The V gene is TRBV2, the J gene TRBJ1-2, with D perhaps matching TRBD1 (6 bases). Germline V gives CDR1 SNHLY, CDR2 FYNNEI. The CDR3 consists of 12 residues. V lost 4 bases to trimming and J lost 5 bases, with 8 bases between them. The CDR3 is CASSVDRYGYTF. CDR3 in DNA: TGTGCCAGCAGTGTGGACAGATATGGCTACACCTTC.

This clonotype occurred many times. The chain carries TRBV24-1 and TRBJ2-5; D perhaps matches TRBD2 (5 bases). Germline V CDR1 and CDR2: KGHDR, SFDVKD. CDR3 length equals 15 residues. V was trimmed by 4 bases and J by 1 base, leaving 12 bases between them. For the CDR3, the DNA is TGTGCCACCAGTGACATTGCGGGCTTCCAAGAGACCCAGTACTTC. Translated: CATSDIAGFQETQYF.

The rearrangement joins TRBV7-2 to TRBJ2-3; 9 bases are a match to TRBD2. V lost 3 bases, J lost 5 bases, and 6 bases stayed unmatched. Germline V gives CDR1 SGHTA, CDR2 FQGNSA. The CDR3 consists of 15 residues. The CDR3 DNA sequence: TGTGCCAGCAGCTTCTCTAGCGGGGCCGGAGATACGCAGTATTTT. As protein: CASSFSSGAGDTQYF.

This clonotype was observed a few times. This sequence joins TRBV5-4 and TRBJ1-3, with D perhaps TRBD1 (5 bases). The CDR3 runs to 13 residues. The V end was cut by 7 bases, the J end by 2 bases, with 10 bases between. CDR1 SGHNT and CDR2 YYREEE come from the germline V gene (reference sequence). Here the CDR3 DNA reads TGTGCCAGCGAGGCGGGACCTGGAAACACCATATATTTT. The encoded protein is CASEAGPGNTIYF.

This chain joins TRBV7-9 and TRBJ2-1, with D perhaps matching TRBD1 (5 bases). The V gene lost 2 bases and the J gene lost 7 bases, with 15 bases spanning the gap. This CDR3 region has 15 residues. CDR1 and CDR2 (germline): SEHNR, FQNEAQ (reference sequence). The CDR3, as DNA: TGTGCCAGCAGCTTACTCGTGACAGAAAAAAATGAGCAGTTCTTC. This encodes CASSLLVTEKNEQFF.

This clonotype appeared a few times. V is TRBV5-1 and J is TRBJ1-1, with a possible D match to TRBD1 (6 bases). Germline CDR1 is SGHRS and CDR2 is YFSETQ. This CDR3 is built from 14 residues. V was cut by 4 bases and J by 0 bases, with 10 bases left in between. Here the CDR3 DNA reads TGCGCCAGCAGCCCGGACAGACTGAACACTGAAGCTTTCTTT. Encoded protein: CASSPDRLNTEAFF.

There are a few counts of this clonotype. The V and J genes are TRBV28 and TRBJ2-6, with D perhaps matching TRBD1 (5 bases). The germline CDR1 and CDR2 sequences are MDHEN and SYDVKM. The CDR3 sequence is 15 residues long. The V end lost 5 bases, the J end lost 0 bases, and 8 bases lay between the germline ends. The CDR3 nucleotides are TGTGCCAGCAGTACAGGTCTCTCTGGGGCCAACGTCCTGACTTTC. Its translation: CASSTGLSGANVLTF.